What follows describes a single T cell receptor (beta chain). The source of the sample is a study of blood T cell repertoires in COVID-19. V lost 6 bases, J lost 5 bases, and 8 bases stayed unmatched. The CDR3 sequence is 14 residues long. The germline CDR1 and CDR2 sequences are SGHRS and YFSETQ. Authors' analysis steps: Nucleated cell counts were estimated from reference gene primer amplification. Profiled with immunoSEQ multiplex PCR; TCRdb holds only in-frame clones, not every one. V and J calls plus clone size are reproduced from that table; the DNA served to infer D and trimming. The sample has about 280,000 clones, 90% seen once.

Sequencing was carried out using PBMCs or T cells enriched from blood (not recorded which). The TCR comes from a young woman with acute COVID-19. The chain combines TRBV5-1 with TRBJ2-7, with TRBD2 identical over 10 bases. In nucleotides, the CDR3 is TGCGCCAGCACACAACTAGCGGGAAGCAACGAGCAGTACTTC. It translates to CASTQLAGSNEQYF.